Sequencing of this T cell receptor beta chain was carried out in a study of shared clonotypes between healthy human individuals. Overall study: Each donor's CD8 memory used one plate, CD8 naive two, each CD4 subset three.

Investigators spread the genomic DNA of each subset evenly over several immunoSEQ plates. Sequencing used immunoSEQ multiplex PCR; TCRdb keeps in-frame clones, though not all of them. The data hold roughly 500,000 clones, with 95% to 96% observed a single time. Details on this clone: Antigen: not known.

Study-level results: Four donors shared 4.5% to 6.5% of their naive CD4 clonotypes. Despite large depth, rarefaction showed incomplete sorted-subset sequencing.

Germline V gene lookup returns CDR1 ENHRY and CDR2 SYGVKD. The CDR3 sequence is 14 residues long. The ends were cut back, 10 bases at V and 0 bases at J, with 15 bases in the middle. Input material: naive CD4+ T cells sorted from blood. Sample subset: CD45RA+ positively selected. The chain is built from TRBV10-3 and TRBJ1-1; maybe TRBD1 (5 bases). This receptor was obtained from a woman aged 25-40 years in good health. The CDR3 here is CASPTGGMNTEAFF. The CDR3 DNA follows: TGTGCCAGCCCGACGGGGGGGATGAACACTGAAGCTTTCTTT.